A single TCR beta chain is shown here with its context. The CDR3 length is 11 residues. Germline loops: CDR1 SGHRS, CDR2 YFSETQ. The V segment lost 7 bases and the J segment 14 bases; nucleotides outside the gene matches: 5. The data were obtained in a study of blood T cell repertoires in COVID-19. The wider study: Acute and convalescent COVID-19 samples came from the United States, Italy and Spain. PBMCs, B-cell-depleted T cells, or T cells provided the cDNA or gDNA that made up the material.

Original processing notes: Counts of nucleated cells, estimated from reference gene primer amplification, were obtained. Data came from immunoSEQ multiplex PCR; TCRdb stores just in-frame clones and leaves some out. The D gene and trimming were derived from the DNA, and the V and J assignments and clone size from that table. The sample lists roughly 180,000 clones; approximately 85% were seen once. The chain links TRBV5-1 to TRBJ2-1; 11 nucleotides agree with TRBD2. The origin of this receptor is an older woman with acute or convalescent COVID-19. Sequenced material: peripheral blood. The CDR3 DNA reads as TGCGCCAGCGTACTAGCGGGAGTTAAGTTCTTC. Translating gives CASVLAGVKFF.